This T cell receptor beta chain derives from a study of patients and donors after allogeneic stem cell transplantation. MiXCR, run by TCRdb on the RT-PCR reads, gives a single entry per CDR3 protein. This table holds over 350,000 distinct CDR3 sequences, approximately 16% found once. Trimming took off 5 bases at V and 8 bases at J, with 19 bases between the two ends. The CDR3 is 15 residues long. The receptor was derived from a human donor who was either an allogeneic HSCT recipient or a stem cell or donor lymphocyte infusion donor (not recorded which). It is not recorded whose cells these are; they may come from a transplant donor. The rearrangement joins TRBV12-3 or TRBV12-4 to TRBJ1-3, with a tentative D call TRBD1 (6 bases). Sequences were obtained from blood, either unsorted or a sorted T cell fraction (not recorded which). Written as DNA, the CDR3 is TGTGCCAGCAGTCCTGCTTGGGGGGCGCGAGACACCATATATTTT. This codes for CASSPAWGARDTIYF.